The TCR beta chain described here comes from a study of technical replicates of blood from several donors. Using immunoSEQ multiplex PCR, the repertoire was profiled, and TCRdb retains in-frame clones only, with some absent. The table has approximately 80,000 clones, 70% to 90% seen once. The CDR3 has 15 amino acids. The germline V gene has CDR1 MDHEN and CDR2 SYDVKM. The V end was cut by 1 base, the J end by 6 bases, with 16 bases between. The gene calls are TRBV28 and TRBJ2-7; TRBD1 might be the D (6 bases). Source material: T cells isolated from PBMCs. This receptor was obtained from a human donor in good health. The DNA for the CDR3 is TGTGCCAGCAGTTTATCCAGGGGATTCGGGGCCGAGCAGTACTTC. This encodes CASSLSRGFGAEQYF.